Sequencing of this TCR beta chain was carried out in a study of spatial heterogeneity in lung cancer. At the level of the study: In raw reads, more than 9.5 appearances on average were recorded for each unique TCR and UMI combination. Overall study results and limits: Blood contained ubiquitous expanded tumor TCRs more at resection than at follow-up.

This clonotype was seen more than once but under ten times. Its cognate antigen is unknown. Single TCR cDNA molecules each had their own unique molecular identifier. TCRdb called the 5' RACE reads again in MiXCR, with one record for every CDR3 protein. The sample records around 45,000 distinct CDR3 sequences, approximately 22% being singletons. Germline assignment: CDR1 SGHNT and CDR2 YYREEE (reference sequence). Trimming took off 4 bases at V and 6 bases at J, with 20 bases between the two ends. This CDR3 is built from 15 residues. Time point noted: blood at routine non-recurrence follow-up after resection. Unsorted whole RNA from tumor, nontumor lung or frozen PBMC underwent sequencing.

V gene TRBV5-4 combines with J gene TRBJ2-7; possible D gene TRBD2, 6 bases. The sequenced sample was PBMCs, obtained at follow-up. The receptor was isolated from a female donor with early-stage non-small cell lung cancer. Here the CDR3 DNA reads TGTGCCAGCAGCCTAAACTTGGCTAGCGTCCTCGAGCAGTACTTC. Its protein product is CASSLNLASVLEQYF.